Given below is one T cell receptor beta chain in context. These data originate in a study of blood T cell repertoires in COVID-19. Across the study: Samples taken during acute and convalescent COVID-19 were collected in the United States, Italy and Spain. PBMCs, B-cell-depleted T cells, or T cells provided the cDNA or gDNA that made up the material.

Under the authors' procedure: Nucleated cell counts were estimated from reference gene primer amplification. Sequencing was performed with immunoSEQ multiplex PCR; in TCRdb, only in-frame clones are kept and a portion is missing. The DNA was the basis for D and trimming; V, J and clone size are from that table. The repertoire includes 90,000 or so clones, roughly nine tenths of them detected once, and 5.2% sits in the top ten. The trim removed 0 bases at V and 7 bases at J, leaving 5 bases unmatched. Germline CDR1 and CDR2: SGHRS and YFSETQ. This CDR3 spans 16 amino acids. The J gene is TRBJ2-1, the V gene TRBV5-1; TRBD2 matches at 12 bases. Sample: peripheral blood. The receptor was derived from a woman at least 80 years old with active COVID-19. The CDR3 protein is CASSLGLAGGWNEQFF. The CDR3 DNA is TGCGCCAGCAGCTTGGGGCTAGCGGGAGGGTGGAATGAGCAGTTCTTC.